One sample yielded the 21 T cell receptor beta chains listed below, sequenced in a study of identical twins. Each CDR3 protein is one row after TCRdb ran MiXCR on the 5' RACE reads. The table shows roughly 700,000 distinct CDR3 sequences, with 8.6% occurring only once. A further study also used this sample, focusing on yellow fever vaccine responses in identical twins.

Source material: PBMCs. These receptors were obtained from a woman under 30 in good health.

This clonotype was detected a few times. V is TRBV7-3 and J is TRBJ2-2, with 8 nucleotides matching TRBD2. Trimming at V came to 5 bases and at J to 3 bases, leaving 8 bases not matched to a gene. There are 16 residues in the CDR3. Per germline, CDR1 SGHTA and CDR2 FQGTGA. The CDR3 here is CASSRAGDIDTGELFF. The CDR3 DNA is TGTGCCAGCAGCCGAGCGGGGGACATTGACACCGGGGAGCTGTTTTTT. The full variable domain, completed using reference TRBV7-3 and TRBJ2-2, is GAGVSQTPSNKVTEKGKYVELRCDPISGHTALYWYRQSLGQGPEFLIYFQGTGAADDSGLPNDRFFAVRPEGSVSTLKIQRTERGDSAVYLCASSRAGDIDTGELFFGEGSRLTVL.

The table lists this clonotype with a few counts. J is TRBJ2-5 and V is TRBV10-2; D gene ambiguous. Germline CDR1 reads WSHSY; CDR2 reads SAAADI. CDR3 size: 12 residues. V lost 0 bases and J lost 4, with 3 bases in between. Here the CDR3 DNA reads TGCGCCAGCAGTGAGTCCGGAGAGACCCAGTACTTC. This codes for CASSESGETQYF.

This clonotype was counted only a few times. The chain combines TRBV5-1 with TRBJ1-1; D gene uncertain. This CDR3 contains 16 residues. Germline V gene lookup returns CDR1 SGHRS and CDR2 YFSETQ. V lost 0 bases to trimming and J lost 7 bases, with 19 bases between them. The CDR3 DNA follows: TGCGCCAGCAGCTTGGGACTCCACGTACCTGATGATGAAGCTTTCTTT. Protein product: CASSLGLHVPDDEAFF.

This clonotype was seen repeatedly, ten times or more. The rearrangement uses TRBV4-1 and TRBJ1-5; no firm D call. Germline V gene sequence: CDR1 MGHRA, CDR2 YSYEKL. CDR3 length: 15 amino acids. The V end lost 0 bases, the J end lost 9 bases, and 15 bases lay between the germline ends. In DNA form, the CDR3 reads TGCGCCAGCAGCCAAGATGGAAGGGCCTTTGTGCCCCAGCATTTT. It encodes CASSQDGRAFVPQHF.

This clonotype was counted many times. V and J are TRBV4-1 and TRBJ2-1, with 8 bases identical to TRBD1. CDR3 length equals 15 residues. From germline, CDR1 is MGHRA and CDR2 YSYEKL. Trimming took 5 bases from V and 6 from J; bases not matched to a gene: 9. The CDR3 is CASSFRQGSPNEQFF. In DNA, the CDR3 is TGCGCCAGCAGCTTCCGACAGGGGAGCCCCAATGAGCAGTTCTTC.

This clonotype was detected many times. This sequence joins TRBV5-1 and TRBJ2-1; perhaps D is TRBD1 or TRBD2 (5 bases each). This CDR3 contains 16 residues. Germline V gene lookup returns CDR1 SGHRS and CDR2 YFSETQ. The V end was cut by 0 bases, the J end by 6 bases, with 16 bases between. CDR3 sequence (DNA): TGCGCCAGCAGCTTGGAGGGGAGTAATTTTATCAATGAGCAGTTCTTC. It is translated as CASSLEGSNFINEQFF.

This chain connects TRBV19 to TRBJ1-5, with D maybe TRBD1 (5 bases). Germline CDR1 is LNHDA and CDR2 is SQIVND (reference sequence). Between the trimmed V and J ends, which lost 4 bases and 8 bases, there was a span of 18 bases. The CDR3 has 15 residues. CDR3 coding DNA: TGTGCCAGTAGTAAAACTTGGGACCCGTCGAAGCCCCAGCATTTT. Protein product: CASSKTWDPSKPQHF. Together with reference TRBV19 and TRBJ1-5, the CDR3 gives the full variable domain: DGGITQSPKYLFRKEGQNVTLSCEQNLNHDAMYWYRQDPGQGLRLIYYSQIVNDFQKGDIAEGYSVSREKKESFPLTVTSAQKNPTAFYLCASSKTWDPSKPQHFGDGTRLSIL.

Only a few counts were recorded for this clonotype. The chain uses TRBV7-2 and TRBJ1-5; 7 positions agree with TRBD1. Trimming took 5 bases from V and 4 from J; bases not matched to a gene: 8. Germline V CDR1 and CDR2: SGHTA, FQGNSA. This CDR3 comprises 15 residues. CDR3 DNA: TGTGCCAGCAGCAGAGACGGGACAGTTAATCAGCCCCAGCATTTT. It is translated as CASSRDGTVNQPQHF.

This clonotype was observed at least ten times. The V and J genes are TRBV12-3 or TRBV12-4 and TRBJ2-7; D possibly corresponds to TRBD1 (7 bases). This CDR3 is built from 14 residues. Trimming removed 6 bases from V and 1 base from J, with 13 bases in between. CDR3 in amino acids: CASRSSGGSYEQYF. The CDR3 coding sequence is TGTGCCAGCAGGTCCTCAGGGGGGTCCTACGAGCAGTACTTC.

In this sample, this clonotype turned up a few times. The chain recombines TRBV6-2 or TRBV6-3 with TRBJ1-4, with D possibly being TRBD1 (5 bases). Germline CDR1 MNHEY, CDR2 SVGEGT. V lost 10 bases and J lost 5, with 14 bases in between. The CDR3 is made up of 13 amino acids. The CDR3 here is CAIARDGNEKLFF. CDR3 in DNA: TGTGCCATAGCGCGGGACGGCAATGAAAAACTGTTTTTT.

Many counts were recorded for this clonotype. This rearrangement joins TRBV7-9 to TRBJ2-3; possibly TRBD2 for D (6 bases). Deletions cut 4 bases from V and 2 bases from J, with 13 bases between. CDR1 and CDR2 from the germline V gene are SEHNR and FQNEAQ (reference sequence). This CDR3 has 15 amino acids. DNA of the CDR3: TGTGCCAGCAGCTCCTTGCGGGGCCCCACAGATACGCAGTATTTT. As protein: CASSSLRGPTDTQYF.

This clonotype appeared a single time. The chain couples TRBV28 to TRBJ2-7; 7 bases fit TRBD1. This CDR3 has 15 amino acids. J was trimmed by 1 base and V by 6 bases; bases with no gene match: 9. From germline, CDR1 is MDHEN and CDR2 SYDVKM. CDR3 loop: CASRGGTGVSYEQYF. As DNA, the CDR3 is TGTGCCAGCAGAGGGGGTACAGGGGTTTCCTACGAGCAGTACTTC.

The chain employs TRBV2 and TRBJ2-2, with a tentative D call TRBD1 (5 bases). Germline V gene lookup returns CDR1 SNHLY and CDR2 FYNNEI. This CDR3 is 15 amino acids long. V was trimmed by 7 bases and J by 6 bases, leaving 18 bases between them. Here the CDR3 reads CASKNTGEISGELFF. In DNA, the CDR3 is TGTGCCAGCAAGAATACAGGAGAAATCTCCGGGGAGCTGTTTTTT.

This rearrangement joins TRBV4-1 to TRBJ2-7; 12 nucleotides match TRBD2. The CDR3 is 17 residues long. V shed 3 bases and J 2 bases; nucleotides not matched to a gene: 8. The V gene's germline CDR1 is MGHRA and CDR2 YSYEKL. CDR3 coding DNA: TGCGCCAGCAGCCACCTAGCGGGAGGGGGGGATACCTACGAGCAGTACTTC. Its protein product is CASSHLAGGGDTYEQYF.

This clonotype has only a few counts. Here the CDR3 reads CAISESIPGTSGPTYEQYF. CDR3 in DNA: TGTGCCATCAGTGAGTCTATACCGGGGACTAGCGGACCAACCTACGAGCAGTACTTC. The chain links TRBV10-3 to TRBJ2-7; TRBD2 matches at 11 bases. With 0 bases clipped from V and 2 bases from J, the junction kept 12 bases outside the gene matches. Per the germline V gene, CDR1 is ENHRY and CDR2 is SYGVKD. CDR3 length equals 19 residues.

This clonotype came up many times. V usage is TRBV29-1 and J usage is TRBJ1-5, with a weak D call TRBD1 (6 bases). V lost 6 bases, J lost 4 bases, and 19 bases lay in between. CDR1 is SQVTM, CDR2 ANQGSEA, per germline. This CDR3 is built from 15 residues. CDR3 DNA: TGCAGCGTCTCGACGGGTACAGGGCGGAATCAGCCCCAGCATTTT. Protein sequence: CSVSTGTGRNQPQHF. Full variable domain (remainder filled in from reference TRBV29-1 and TRBJ1-5): SAVISQKPSRDICQRGTSLTIQCQVDSQVTMMFWYRQQPGQSLTLIATANQGSEATYESGFVIDKFPISRPNLTFSTLTVSNMSPEDSSIYLCSVSTGTGRNQPQHFGDGTRLSIL.

This sequence joins TRBV7-9 and TRBJ2-7, with 9 bases that match TRBD1. This CDR3 spans 14 amino acids. V trimming: 5 bases; J trimming: 5 bases; junction bases outside the gene matches: 7. CDR1 is SEHNR and CDR2 is FQNEAQ in the germline V gene (reference sequence). CDR3 residues: CASSHRDRAHEQYF. The CDR3 nucleotides read TGTGCCAGCAGCCACCGGGACAGGGCTCACGAGCAGTACTTC.

This clonotype has at least ten counts. The chain uses TRBV5-1 and TRBJ2-2, with 8 positions matching TRBD1. J gave up 3 bases and V 4 bases, and 11 bases lay outside the gene matches. CDR1 is SGHRS and CDR2 is YFSETQ in the germline V gene. The CDR3 length is 17 residues. CDR3 sequence reads: CASSQRQGSKDTGELFF. For the CDR3, the DNA is TGCGCCAGCAGCCAGAGACAGGGGAGTAAAGACACCGGGGAGCTGTTTTTT.

This clonotype was seen at least ten times. V is TRBV5-1 and J is TRBJ2-2, with no clear D. CDR1 and CDR2 from the germline V gene are SGHRS and YFSETQ. This CDR3 has 15 amino acids. Trimming shortened V by 2 bases and J by 0 bases, and 8 bases separated the two germline ends. CDR3 DNA sequence: TGCGCCAGCAGCTTCGGAATCGCGAACACCGGGGAGCTGTTTTTT. This gives the protein CASSFGIANTGELFF.

The chain recombines TRBV30 with TRBJ2-1; TRBD2 is a possible D gene (5 bases). Trimming removed 2 bases from V and 15 bases from J, with 14 bases in between. Germline V gives CDR1 GTSNPN, CDR2 SVGIG (reference sequence). This CDR3 spans 11 amino acids. In DNA form, the CDR3 reads TGTGCCTGGAGTAAAACTAGGAACCTGTTCTTC. This sequence encodes CAWSKTRNLFF.

V is TRBV20-1 and J is TRBJ2-4, with D maybe TRBD1 (6 bases). Germline assignment: CDR1 DFQATT and CDR2 SNEGSKA (reference sequence). The CDR3 extends over 18 amino acids. V was pared by 1 base and J by 0 bases, with 19 bases between. The CDR3 DNA reads TGCAGTGCTAGAGGACAGGATAGGGCTCCGCTAGCCAAAAACATTCAGTACTTC. Its translation: CSARGQDRAPLAKNIQYF.